The 2 T cell receptor beta chains reported below all come from one sample, sequenced in a study of control samples from healthy donors and cancer patients (dated by TCRdb to about 2020). Library generation was performed with the immunoSEQ multiplex PCR assay. What TCRdb holds here is the immuneACCESS table cut down to in-frame rearrangements. Part of the clones is not present; checked against another copy, under half of the missing clones reflect an unresolved V gene, and the others are unexplained. The sample has 65,000 to 100,000 clones on record, 70% to 90% of them singletons. The leading ten clones occupy around 20% of the sample. Sequencing was carried out using blood. The receptor source for this set is a man aged 45-65 years in good health.

This chain connects TRBV5-3 to TRBJ1-2; D not certain. TRBV5-3 is recorded as an ORF, its role being uncertain. Deletions cut 4 bases from V and 8 bases from J, with 9 bases between. The CDR3 sequence is 11 residues long. CDR3 nucleotides: TGTGCCAGAAGCCGGGGATGGGGCTACACCTTC. Amino acids: CARSRGWGYTF.

The chain couples TRBV6-5 to TRBJ2-1; maybe TRBD2 (7 bases). Trimming pared 7 bases from V and 8 bases from J, leaving 18 bases between. Germline V CDR1 and CDR2: MNHEY, SVGAGI. This CDR3 comprises 14 residues. The CDR3 DNA reads TGTGCCAGCAAGGGGGGGGACTCTGGGTATGAGCAGTTCTTC. Protein sequence: CASKGGDSGYEQFF.